This T cell receptor (beta chain) was recovered during a study of response to subunit inactivated influenza vaccine. The CDR3 is 15 amino acids. CDR1 is LGHNA, CDR2 YSLEER, per germline. V lost 3 bases and J lost 2; bases outside the gene matches: 7. TCRdb reprocessed the RT-PCR reads via MiXCR and lists one record per CDR3 protein. The table records about 500,000 distinct CDR3 sequences, about 7.2% of them present only once. This clonotype was obtained from a man between 50 and 70 years old who received an inactivated influenza vaccine. The genes are TRBV4-3 and TRBJ2-7, with 7 bases matching TRBD1. The specimen was PBMCs from blood, collected roughly 24 months after vaccination. The CDR3 DNA is TGCGCCAGCAGCCAGGACGGGACAGAGGCCTACGAGCAGTACTTC. Translating gives CASSQDGTEAYEQYF.